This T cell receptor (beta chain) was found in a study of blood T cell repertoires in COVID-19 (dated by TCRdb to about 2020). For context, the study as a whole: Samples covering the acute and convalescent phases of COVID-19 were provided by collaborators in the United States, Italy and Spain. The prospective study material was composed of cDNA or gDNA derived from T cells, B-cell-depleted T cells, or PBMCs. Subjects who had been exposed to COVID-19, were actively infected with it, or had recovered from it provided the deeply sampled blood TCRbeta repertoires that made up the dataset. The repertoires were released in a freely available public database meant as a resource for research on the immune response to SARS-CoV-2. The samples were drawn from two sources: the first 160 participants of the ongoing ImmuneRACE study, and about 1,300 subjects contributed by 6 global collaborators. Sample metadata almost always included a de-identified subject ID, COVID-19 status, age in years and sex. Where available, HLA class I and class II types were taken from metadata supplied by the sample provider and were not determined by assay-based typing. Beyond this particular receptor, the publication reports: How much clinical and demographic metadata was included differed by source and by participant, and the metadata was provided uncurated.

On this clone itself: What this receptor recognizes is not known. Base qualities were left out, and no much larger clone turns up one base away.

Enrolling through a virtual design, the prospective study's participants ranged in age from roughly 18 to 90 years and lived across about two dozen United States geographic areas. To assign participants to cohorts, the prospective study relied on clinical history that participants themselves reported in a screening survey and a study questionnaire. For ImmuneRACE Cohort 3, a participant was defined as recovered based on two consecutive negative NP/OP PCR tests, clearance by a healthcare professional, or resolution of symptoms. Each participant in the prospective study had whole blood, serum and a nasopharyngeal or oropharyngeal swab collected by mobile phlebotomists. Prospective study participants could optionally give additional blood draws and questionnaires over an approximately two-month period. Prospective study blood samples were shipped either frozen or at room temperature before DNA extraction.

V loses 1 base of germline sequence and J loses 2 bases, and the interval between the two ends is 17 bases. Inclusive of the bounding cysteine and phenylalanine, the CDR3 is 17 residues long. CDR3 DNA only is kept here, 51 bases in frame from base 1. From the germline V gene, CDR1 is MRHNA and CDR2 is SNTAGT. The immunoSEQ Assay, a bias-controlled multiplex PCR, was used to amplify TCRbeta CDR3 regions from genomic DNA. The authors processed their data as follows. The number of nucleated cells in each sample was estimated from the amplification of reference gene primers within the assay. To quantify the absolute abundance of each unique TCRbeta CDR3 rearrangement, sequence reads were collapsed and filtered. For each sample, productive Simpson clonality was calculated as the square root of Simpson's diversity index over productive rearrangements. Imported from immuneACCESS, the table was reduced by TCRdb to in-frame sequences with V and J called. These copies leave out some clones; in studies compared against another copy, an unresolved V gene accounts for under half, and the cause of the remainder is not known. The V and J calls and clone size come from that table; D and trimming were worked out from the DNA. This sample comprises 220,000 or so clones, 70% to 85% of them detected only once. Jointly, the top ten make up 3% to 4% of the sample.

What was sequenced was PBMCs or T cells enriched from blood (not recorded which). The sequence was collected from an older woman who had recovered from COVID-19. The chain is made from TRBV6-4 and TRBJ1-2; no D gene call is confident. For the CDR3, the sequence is CASSDLKERRRNYGYTF. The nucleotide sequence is TGTGCCAGCAGTGACTTAAAAGAGCGTCGGCGGAACTATGGCTACACCTTC.